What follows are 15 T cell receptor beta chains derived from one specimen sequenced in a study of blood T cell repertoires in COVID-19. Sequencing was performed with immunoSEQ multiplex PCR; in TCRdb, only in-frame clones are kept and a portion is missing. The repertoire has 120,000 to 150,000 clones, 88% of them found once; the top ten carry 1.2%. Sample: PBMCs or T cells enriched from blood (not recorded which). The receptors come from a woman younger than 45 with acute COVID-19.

CDR3 sequence reads: CASSPGSDSPEQYF. The CDR3 bases are TGTGCCAGCTCACCAGGTTCAGACTCCCCCGAGCAGTACTTC. The genes are TRBV18 and TRBJ2-7; D call uncertain. The CDR3 consists of 14 residues. V gave up 2 bases and J gave up 6 bases, with 14 bases separating them. CDR1 is KGHSH and CDR2 is LQKENI in the germline V gene.

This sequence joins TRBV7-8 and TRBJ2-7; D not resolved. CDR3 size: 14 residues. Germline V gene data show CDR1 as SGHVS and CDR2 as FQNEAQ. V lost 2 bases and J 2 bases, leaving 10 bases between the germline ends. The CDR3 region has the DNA TGTGCCAGCAGCTTATTGGTACTAACCTACGAGCAGTACTTC. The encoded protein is CASSLLVLTYEQYF.

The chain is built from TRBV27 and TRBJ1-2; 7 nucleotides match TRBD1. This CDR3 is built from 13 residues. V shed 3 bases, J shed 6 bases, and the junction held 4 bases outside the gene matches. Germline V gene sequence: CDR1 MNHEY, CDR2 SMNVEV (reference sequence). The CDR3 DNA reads TGTGCCAGCAGTTTGACAGGGAATCATGGCTACACCTTC. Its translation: CASSLTGNHGYTF.

CDR3 region: CSALEGETQYF. The CDR3, as DNA: TGCAGTGCGTTGGAGGGAGAGACCCAGTACTTC. The rearrangement links TRBV20-1 to TRBJ2-5, with D possibly TRBD2 on 6 matching bases. V dropped 6 bases and J dropped 4 bases, with 9 bases sitting between them. CDR1 and CDR2 from the germline V gene are DFQATT and SNEGSKA (reference sequence). The CDR3 spans 11 residues.

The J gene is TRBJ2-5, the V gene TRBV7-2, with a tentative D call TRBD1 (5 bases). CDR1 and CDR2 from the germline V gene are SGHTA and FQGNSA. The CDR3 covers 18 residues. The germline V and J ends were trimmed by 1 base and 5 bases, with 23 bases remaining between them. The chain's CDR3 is CASSLVFGSQPSGETQYF. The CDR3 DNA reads TGTGCCAGCAGCTTAGTCTTTGGGTCCCAGCCGTCAGGGGAGACCCAGTACTTC.

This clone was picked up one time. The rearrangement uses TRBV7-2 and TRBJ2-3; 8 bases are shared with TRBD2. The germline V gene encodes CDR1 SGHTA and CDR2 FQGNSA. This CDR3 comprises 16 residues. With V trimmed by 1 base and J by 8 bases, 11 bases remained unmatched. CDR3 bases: TGTGCCAGCAGCTTAGGAGTAGCGGGAAATGGAGGTACGCAGTATTTT. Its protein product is CASSLGVAGNGGTQYF.

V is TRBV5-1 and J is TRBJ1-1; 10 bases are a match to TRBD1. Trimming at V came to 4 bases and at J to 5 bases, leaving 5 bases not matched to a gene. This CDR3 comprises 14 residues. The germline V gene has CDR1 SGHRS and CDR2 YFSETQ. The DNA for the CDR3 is TGCGCCAGCAGCCCGGAGGGACAGGGGACTGAAGCTTTCTTT. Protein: CASSPEGQGTEAFF. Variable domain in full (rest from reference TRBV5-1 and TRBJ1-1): KAGVTQTPRYLIKTRGQQVTLSCSPISGHRSVSWYQQTPGQGLQFLFEYFSETQRNKGNFPGRFSGRQFSNSRSEMNVSTLELGDSALYLCASSPEGQGTEAFFGQGTRLTVV.

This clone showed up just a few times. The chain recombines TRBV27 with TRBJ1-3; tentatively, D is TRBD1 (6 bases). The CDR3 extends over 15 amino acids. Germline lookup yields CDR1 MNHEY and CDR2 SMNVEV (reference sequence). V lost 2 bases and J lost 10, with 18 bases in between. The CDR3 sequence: CASSLQGPSLGTIYF. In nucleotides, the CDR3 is TGTGCCAGCAGTTTACAGGGGCCCTCCCTCGGGACCATATATTTT.

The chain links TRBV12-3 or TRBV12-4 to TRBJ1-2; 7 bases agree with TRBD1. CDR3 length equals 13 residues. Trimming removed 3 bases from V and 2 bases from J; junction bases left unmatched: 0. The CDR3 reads CASSLTGNYGYTF. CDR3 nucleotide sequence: TGTGCCAGCAGTTTGACAGGGAACTATGGCTACACCTTC.

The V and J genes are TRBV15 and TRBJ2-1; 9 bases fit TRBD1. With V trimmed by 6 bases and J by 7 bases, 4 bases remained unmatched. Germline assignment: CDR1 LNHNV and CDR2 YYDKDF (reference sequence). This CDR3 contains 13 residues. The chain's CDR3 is CATRDRGVNEQFF. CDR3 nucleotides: TGTGCCACCAGGGACAGGGGTGTAAATGAGCAGTTCTTC.

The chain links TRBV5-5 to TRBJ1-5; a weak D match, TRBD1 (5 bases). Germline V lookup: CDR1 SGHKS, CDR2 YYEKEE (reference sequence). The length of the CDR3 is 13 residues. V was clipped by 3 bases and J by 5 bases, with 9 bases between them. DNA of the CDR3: TGTGCCAGCAGCTGGGGGGAGGATCAGCCCCAGCATTTT. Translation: CASSWGEDQPQHF.

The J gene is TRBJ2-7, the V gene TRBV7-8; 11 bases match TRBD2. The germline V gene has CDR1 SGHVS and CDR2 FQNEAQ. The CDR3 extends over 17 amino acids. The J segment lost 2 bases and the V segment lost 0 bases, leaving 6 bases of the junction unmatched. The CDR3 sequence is CASSLASSGRGAYEQYF. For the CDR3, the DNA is TGTGCCAGCAGCTTAGCTAGTAGCGGGAGGGGGGCCTACGAGCAGTACTTC.

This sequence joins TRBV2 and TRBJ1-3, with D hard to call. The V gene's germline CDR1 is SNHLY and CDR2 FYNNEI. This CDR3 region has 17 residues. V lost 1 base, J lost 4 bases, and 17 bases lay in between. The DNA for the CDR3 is TGTGCCAGCAGTGAAGTGTTCCCGGCAGGCCAAGGAAACACCATATATTTT. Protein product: CASSEVFPAGQGNTIYF.

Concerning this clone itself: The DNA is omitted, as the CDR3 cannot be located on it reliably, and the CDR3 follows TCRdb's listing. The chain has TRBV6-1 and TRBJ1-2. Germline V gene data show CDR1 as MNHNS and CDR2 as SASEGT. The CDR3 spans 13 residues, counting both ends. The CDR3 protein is CASSSSGLDGYTF.

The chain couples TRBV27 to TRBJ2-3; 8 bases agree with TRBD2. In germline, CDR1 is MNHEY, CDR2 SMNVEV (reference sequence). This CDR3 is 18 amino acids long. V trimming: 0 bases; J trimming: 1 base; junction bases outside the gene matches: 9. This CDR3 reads CASSLSSGGITGTDTQYF. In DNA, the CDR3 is TGTGCCAGCAGTTTATCGTCGGGAGGGATAACTGGCACAGATACGCAGTATTTT.